Included here is one T cell receptor (beta chain) sequence, with context. Its antigen remains unknown. Germline CDR1 SGHNT, CDR2 YYREEE (reference sequence). CDR3 length equals 16 residues. The ends were cut back, 0 bases at V and 1 base at J, with 10 bases in the middle. This entry is derived from a study of Ad26.COV2.S vaccination and SARS-CoV-2 variants. Regarding the study as a whole: The TCR breadth and depth analyses may have produced an underestimate of total T cell responses.

Assay: immunoSEQ multiplex PCR; the TCRdb copy retains only in-frame clones and omits some. The sample has about 87,000 clones; roughly 85% are singletons. The chain joins TRBV5-4 to TRBJ2-2, with D unclear. The material was peripheral blood, obtained after recovery from COVID-19. The sequence derives from a human donor who had recovered from COVID-19. Here the CDR3 reads CASSLAQAKNTGELFF. The CDR3 nucleotides are TGTGCCAGCAGCTTGGCTCAGGCTAAGAACACCGGGGAGCTGTTTTTT.